This passage covers 32 T cell receptor beta chains from one sample sequenced in a study of shared clonotypes between healthy human individuals. Generated by immunoSEQ multiplex PCR, the TCRdb table keeps only in-frame clones and is missing some. Seen here are over 750,000 clones, 96% observed once, and the top ten hold around 0.21%. Terminally differentiated effector memory CD45RA+ cells were left out of the naive CD8 fraction, which was CD45RO-negative and positively selected for CCR7. The specimen was naive CD8+ T cells sorted from blood. Receptor source: a man younger than 40 in good health.

This chain joins TRBV9 and TRBJ1-2; TRBD1 agrees at 9 bases. The junction had 5 bases not matched to a gene; V was cut back by 0 bases and J by 2 bases. This CDR3 has 16 residues. The germline V gene has CDR1 SGDLS and CDR2 YYNGEE. The CDR3 loop is CASSVGRDRVNYGYTF. The CDR3 bases are TGTGCCAGCAGCGTAGGGAGGGACAGGGTGAACTATGGCTACACCTTC.

V usage is TRBV29-1 and J usage is TRBJ2-1, with 12 bases identical to TRBD1. V shed 0 bases and J 10 bases; nucleotides not matched to a gene: 13. The germline gives CDR1 SQVTM, CDR2 ANQGSEA. CDR3 length: 17 residues. CDR3 sequence: CSVEDPGTGGWGWEQFF. For the CDR3, the DNA is TGCAGCGTTGAAGATCCCGGGACAGGGGGCTGGGGTTGGGAGCAGTTCTTC.

The J gene is TRBJ1-4, the V gene TRBV5-1; weak D call: TRBD1 (6 bases). V lost 0 bases, J lost 6 bases, and 15 bases lay in between. Per germline, CDR1 SGHRS and CDR2 YFSETQ. This CDR3 is 16 amino acids long. CDR3 DNA sequence: TGCGCCAGCAGCTTGGGTCTGACAGGCTCCTATGAAAAACTGTTTTTT. Encoded protein: CASSLGLTGSYEKLFF.

The chain is built from TRBV6-4 and TRBJ2-7; D not certain. Germline V gives CDR1 MRHNA, CDR2 SNTAGT. The CDR3 covers 13 residues. V was cut by 5 bases and J by 4 bases, with 12 bases left in between. CDR3 residues: CASSQWSGYEQYF. DNA for the CDR3: TGTGCCAGCAGTCAGTGGTCCGGATACGAGCAGTACTTC.

The J gene is TRBJ2-1, the V gene TRBV7-3; D is uncertain. Germline lookup yields CDR1 SGHTA and CDR2 FQGTGA. Trimming cost V 5 bases and J 6 bases, with 8 bases left between them. This CDR3 is 12 amino acids long. In DNA, the CDR3 is TGTGCCAGCAGCGATCTTGGCAATGAGCAGTTCTTC. Translating gives CASSDLGNEQFF.

This clone was found once. The chain uses TRBV19 and TRBJ1-5; tentative D call: TRBD1 (5 bases). The CDR3 loop spans 13 amino acids. V dropped 8 bases and J dropped 0 bases, with 8 bases sitting between them. The V gene's germline CDR1 is LNHDA and CDR2 SQIVND (reference sequence). CDR3 protein: CASRQFSNQPQHF. CDR3 coding DNA: TGTGCCAGTCGACAGTTTAGCAATCAGCCCCAGCATTTT.

This clone was observed a single time. The chain uses TRBV11-2 and TRBJ1-4, with 8 nucleotides matching TRBD1. Per germline, CDR1 SGHAT and CDR2 FQNNGV. The CDR3 extends over 16 amino acids. The junction had 7 bases not matched to a gene; V was cut back by 5 bases and J by 2 bases. This CDR3 is CASSSTGGSTNEKLFF. The CDR3 DNA reads as TGTGCCAGCAGCAGCACAGGGGGATCGACTAATGAAAAACTGTTTTTT.

A word on this clone: The same CDR3 arises from other DNA sequences in this sample as well. This chain connects TRBV7-9 to TRBJ2-7, with D perhaps matching TRBD2 (5 bases). Germline CDR1 is SEHNR and CDR2 is FQNEAQ (reference sequence). Between the trimmed V and J ends, which lost 4 bases and 0 bases, there was a span of 7 bases. CDR3 size: 13 residues. The CDR3 DNA reads TGTGCCAGCAGCTCCGGGAACTCCTACGAGCAGTACTTC. Translation: CASSSGNSYEQYF.

J is TRBJ2-7 and V is TRBV4-2; D gene uncertain. The CDR3 contains 14 residues. The V gene's germline CDR1 is LGHNA and CDR2 YNFKEQ. V lost 0 bases to trimming and J lost 7 bases, with 13 bases between them. The CDR3 loop is CASSQDALVGEQYF. CDR3 coding DNA: TGTGCCAGCAGCCAAGATGCCCTAGTGGGGGAGCAGTACTTC.

The chain is built from TRBV9 and TRBJ2-7; D is possibly TRBD1 or TRBD2 (7 bases each). CDR1 and CDR2 from the germline V gene are SGDLS and YYNGEE. This CDR3 has 14 residues. The ends were cut back, 0 bases at V and 7 bases at J, with 14 bases in the middle. The CDR3 coding sequence is TGTGCCAGCAGCGTAGCAGGGGGAGCGGGAGAGCAGTACTTC. This encodes CASSVAGGAGEQYF. Full variable domain (outside the CDR3, taken from reference TRBV9 and TRBJ2-7): DSGVTQTPKHLITATGQRVTLRCSPRSGDLSVYWYQQSLDQGLQFLIQYYNGEERAKGNILERFSAQQFPDLHSELNLSSLELGDSALYFCASSVAGGAGEQYFGPGTRLTVT.

J is TRBJ2-7 and V is TRBV15, with 7 bases fitting TRBD1. Trimming at V came to 4 bases and at J to 0 bases, leaving 3 bases not matched to a gene. CDR3 length equals 14 residues. Germline CDR1 and CDR2: LNHNV and YYDKDF (reference sequence). CDR3 DNA: TGTGCCACCAGCACGGACAGGTTCTCCTACGAGCAGTACTTC. Translating gives CATSTDRFSYEQYF.

V and J are TRBV7-9 and TRBJ2-1; no clear D. CDR1 and CDR2 from the germline V gene are SEHNR and FQNEAQ (reference sequence). This CDR3 is 12 amino acids long. Trimming shortened V by 4 bases and J by 8 bases, and 9 bases separated the two germline ends. This CDR3 is CASSSLGDEQFF. The CDR3 DNA reads TGTGCCAGCAGCTCCCTAGGCGATGAGCAGTTCTTC.

The rearrangement joins TRBV9 to TRBJ2-6; D unresolved. V lost 2 bases to trimming and J lost 1 base, with 10 bases between them. Germline V lookup: CDR1 SGDLS, CDR2 YYNGEE. CDR3 size: 16 residues. The chain's CDR3 is CASSVRERSGANVLTF. The CDR3 DNA reads as TGTGCCAGCAGCGTCCGAGAAAGATCTGGGGCCAACGTCCTGACTTTC.

As for this clone: The junction does not match germline at one end; this may be a read error. V and J are TRBV7-9 and TRBJ2-2; D might be TRBD1 (5 bases). Per the germline V gene, CDR1 is SEHNR and CDR2 is FQNEAQ (reference sequence). This CDR3 spans 15 amino acids. The CDR3 DNA sequence: TGTACCAGCAGCGTCCCTTGGGGCCGCACCGGGGAGCTGTTTTTT. It translates to CTSSVPWGRTGELFF. The full variable domain, completed using reference TRBV7-9 and TRBJ2-2, is DTGVSQNPRHKITKRGQNVTFRCDPISEHNRLYWYRQTLGQGPEFLTYFQNEAQLEKSRLLSDRFSAERPKGSFSTLEIQRTEQGDSAMYLCTSSVPWGRTGELFFGEGSRLTVL.

The rearrangement uses TRBV28 and TRBJ1-5; the match to TRBD1 covers 7 bases. Per the germline V gene, CDR1 is MDHEN and CDR2 is SYDVKM. The length of the CDR3 is 17 residues. Trimming at V came to 3 bases and at J to 0 bases, leaving 8 bases not matched to a gene. CDR3 nucleotides: TGTGCCAGCAGTTTCATGGGACAGATTGATAGCAATCAGCCCCAGCATTTT. Its protein is CASSFMGQIDSNQPQHF.

The chain recombines TRBV5-1 with TRBJ2-1; no definite D call. Between the trimmed V and J ends, which lost 0 bases and 9 bases, there was a span of 7 bases. Germline lookup yields CDR1 SGHRS and CDR2 YFSETQ. This CDR3 has 12 amino acids. The chain's CDR3 is CASSLDWSEQFF. The DNA for the CDR3 is TGCGCCAGCAGCTTGGATTGGAGTGAGCAGTTCTTC.

This chain links TRBV6-5 with TRBJ2-7, with 7 nucleotides matching TRBD1. V gave up 8 bases and J gave up 3 bases; unmatched junction bases: 10. Germline V gene sequence: CDR1 MNHEY, CDR2 SVGAGI. This CDR3 is 14 amino acids long. CDR3 amino acids: CASGPGTVSYEQYF. Here the CDR3 DNA reads TGTGCCAGCGGTCCCGGGACAGTTAGCTACGAGCAGTACTTC.

The chain links TRBV7-2 to TRBJ2-7; 7 bases map to TRBD1. With 6 bases clipped from V and 2 bases from J, the junction kept 4 bases outside the gene matches. The CDR3 runs 13 residues. CDR1 is SGHTA and CDR2 is FQGNSA in the germline V gene. CDR3 sequence reads: CASSYDRAYEQYF. CDR3 DNA sequence: TGTGCCAGCAGTTACGACAGGGCCTACGAGCAGTACTTC.

The CDR3 is CASSSGTGDSGANVLTF. The CDR3 DNA follows: TGTGCCAGCAGTTCGGGGACAGGGGATTCTGGGGCCAACGTCCTGACTTTC. This rearrangement joins TRBV6-9 to TRBJ2-6; TRBD1 aligns across 10 bases. Trimming cost V 4 bases and J 1 base; bases outside gene matches: 4. Germline CDR1 reads MNHGY; CDR2 reads SVAAGI. This CDR3 contains 17 residues.

The chain has TRBV11-2 and TRBJ2-7; D is possibly TRBD1 or TRBD2 (5 bases each). V was cut by 1 base and J by 6 bases, with 10 bases left in between. Looked up from germline, CDR1 is SGHAT and CDR2 is FQNNGV. This CDR3 has 13 amino acids. The CDR3 nucleotides read TGTGCCAGCAGCTTAGGTGCAGGGAGCGAGCAGTACTTC. Amino acid sequence: CASSLGAGSEQYF.

This clone occurred a few times. The V and J genes are TRBV6-6 and TRBJ2-7; 10 bases align to TRBD2. J gave up 12 bases and V 6 bases, and 17 bases lay outside the gene matches. In germline, CDR1 is MNHNY, CDR2 SVGAGI (reference sequence). The length of the CDR3 is 15 residues. CDR3 region: CASSFEREGQQGLYF. The DNA for the CDR3 is TGTGCCAGCAGCTTCGAGCGGGAGGGCCAACAGGGTCTGTACTTC.

This chain links TRBV4-3 with TRBJ1-1; D uncertain. This CDR3 region has 14 residues. Germline CDR1 and CDR2: LGHNA and YSLEER. Trimming pared 1 base from V and 0 bases from J, leaving 6 bases between. The CDR3 loop reads CASSQGDMNTEAFF. For the CDR3, the DNA is TGCGCCAGCAGCCAAGGGGATATGAACACTGAAGCTTTCTTT.

This clone was picked up one time. The junction departs from germline at one end; a sequencing error may be responsible. This chain uses TRBV27 with TRBJ2-1; 8 nucleotides agree with TRBD1. This CDR3 contains 15 residues. Germline V gene data show CDR1 as MNHEY and CDR2 as SMNVEV (reference sequence). The CDR3 DNA follows: TGTGCCAGCAGCTTATTTCAGGGGGCTATATCTAAGCAGTTCTTC. It specifies CASSLFQGAISKQFF.

The rearrangement joins TRBV27 to TRBJ2-7; TRBD1 might be the D (6 bases). The CDR3 has 13 residues. CDR1 is MNHEY and CDR2 is SMNVEV in the germline V gene (reference sequence). V dropped 4 bases and J dropped 2 bases, with 9 bases sitting between them. The CDR3 DNA follows: TGTGCCAGCAGTTGGGGGCTAACCTACGAGCAGTACTTC. This encodes CASSWGLTYEQYF.

The chain combines TRBV5-6 with TRBJ2-1; D possibly corresponds to TRBD2 (6 bases). Germline CDR1 reads SGHDT; CDR2 reads YYEEEE. This CDR3 is built from 16 residues. V gave up 0 bases and J gave up 2 bases, with 12 bases separating them. In DNA form, the CDR3 reads TGTGCCAGCAGCTTGGCTTCGGGACTTGCCTACAATGAGCAGTTCTTC. Its translation: CASSLASGLAYNEQFF.

The chain uses TRBV7-2 and TRBJ2-7, with a weak D call TRBD2 (6 bases). In germline, CDR1 is SGHTA, CDR2 FQGNSA. The V and J ends lost 5 bases and 2 bases respectively, with 19 bases between them. The CDR3 covers 16 residues. This CDR3 reads CASSPGGAVPPYEQYF. The CDR3, as DNA: TGTGCCAGCAGCCCAGGCGGGGCGGTACCCCCCTACGAGCAGTACTTC.

The chain uses TRBV5-4 and TRBJ2-2; no clear D. Trimming shortened V by 2 bases and J by 4 bases, and 15 bases separated the two germline ends. This CDR3 spans 16 amino acids. Looked up from germline, CDR1 is SGHNT and CDR2 is YYREEE (reference sequence). CDR3 sequence reads: CASSLKDALSTGELFF. The CDR3 DNA reads as TGTGCCAGCAGCTTAAAGGACGCTCTCAGCACCGGGGAGCTGTTTTTT. Based on the CDR3 plus reference TRBV5-4 and TRBJ2-2, the full variable domain is ETGVTQSPTHLIKTRGQQVTLRCSSQSGHNTVSWYQQALGQGPQFIFQYYREEENGRGNFPPRFSGLQFPNYSSELNVNALELDDSALYLCASSLKDALSTGELFFGEGSRLTVL.

CDR3 region: CASSASGSTYEQYF. In DNA, the CDR3 is TGTGCCAGCAGTGCTAGCGGGAGTACCTACGAGCAGTACTTC. V gene TRBV27 combines with J gene TRBJ2-7; 10 bases match TRBD2. V lost 5 bases to trimming and J lost 2 bases; unmatched junction nucleotides: 3. CDR1 and CDR2 from the germline V gene are MNHEY and SMNVEV (reference sequence). The CDR3 totals 14 residues.

V gene TRBV10-3 combines with J gene TRBJ2-5; 7 bases align to TRBD2. The length of the CDR3 is 15 residues. J lost 0 bases, V lost 11 bases, and 12 bases had no gene match. Looked up from germline, CDR1 is ENHRY and CDR2 is SYGVKD. The CDR3 loop is CASRGGPSYQETQYF. The DNA of the CDR3 is TGTGCCTCGCGCGGGGGACCCTCGTACCAAGAGACCCAGTACTTC.

This chain uses TRBV9 with TRBJ2-3; no firm D call. This CDR3 is built from 13 residues. Trimming pared 5 bases from V and 4 bases from J, leaving 11 bases between. Germline lookup yields CDR1 SGDLS and CDR2 YYNGEE. The CDR3 DNA reads TGTGCCAGCAGACAAGATGGTTCAGATACGCAGTATTTT. The encoded protein is CASRQDGSDTQYF.

This rearrangement joins TRBV7-9 to TRBJ2-2, with 7 bases aligning to TRBD2. Germline V lookup: CDR1 SEHNR, CDR2 FQNEAQ (reference sequence). The CDR3 spans 16 residues. V lost 2 bases to trimming and J lost 2 bases; unmatched junction nucleotides: 5. CDR3 region: CASSLFLAENTGELFF. In DNA form, the CDR3 reads TGTGCCAGCAGCTTATTTCTAGCGGAAAACACCGGGGAGCTGTTTTTT.

As for this clone: The same CDR3 also results from other DNA sequences found in this sample. The V and J genes are TRBV5-1 and TRBJ2-3, with D maybe TRBD2 (6 bases). With 0 bases removed from V and 0 bases from J, the gap between germline ends came to 11 bases. This CDR3 has 16 residues. CDR1 is SGHRS and CDR2 is YFSETQ in the germline V gene. CDR3 nucleotides: TGCGCCAGCAGCTTGGTTGCGGGGACTAGCACAGATACGCAGTATTTT. Translated: CASSLVAGTSTDTQYF. The full variable domain, rest sourced from reference TRBV5-1 and TRBJ2-3, is KAGVTQTPRYLIKTRGQQVTLSCSPISGHRSVSWYQQTPGQGLQFLFEYFSETQRNKGNFPGRFSGRQFSNSRSEMNVSTLELGDSALYLCASSLVAGTSTDTQYFGPGTRLTVL.